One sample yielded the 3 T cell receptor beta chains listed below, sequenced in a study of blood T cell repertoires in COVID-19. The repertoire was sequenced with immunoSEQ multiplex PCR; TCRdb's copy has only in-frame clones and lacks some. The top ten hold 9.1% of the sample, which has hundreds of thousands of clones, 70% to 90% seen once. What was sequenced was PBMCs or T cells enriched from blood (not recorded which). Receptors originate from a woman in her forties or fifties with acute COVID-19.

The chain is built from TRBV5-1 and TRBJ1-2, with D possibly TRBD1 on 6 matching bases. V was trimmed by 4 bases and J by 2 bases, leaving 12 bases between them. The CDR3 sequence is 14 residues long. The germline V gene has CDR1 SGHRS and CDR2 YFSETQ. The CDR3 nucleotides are TGCGCCAGCAGCCTAGGGACAACGAACTATGGCTACACCTTC. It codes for CASSLGTTNYGYTF. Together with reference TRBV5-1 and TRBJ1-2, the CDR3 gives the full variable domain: KAGVTQTPRYLIKTRGQQVTLSCSPISGHRSVSWYQQTPGQGLQFLFEYFSETQRNKGNFPGRFSGRQFSNSRSEMNVSTLELGDSALYLCASSLGTTNYGYTFGSGTRLTVV.

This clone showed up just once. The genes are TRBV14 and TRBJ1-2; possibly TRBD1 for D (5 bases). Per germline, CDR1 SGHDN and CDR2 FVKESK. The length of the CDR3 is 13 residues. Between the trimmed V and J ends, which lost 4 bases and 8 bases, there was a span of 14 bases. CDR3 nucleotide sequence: TGTGCCAGCAGCCGGGGACTTCTAGAGGGCTACACCTTC. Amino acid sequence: CASSRGLLEGYTF.

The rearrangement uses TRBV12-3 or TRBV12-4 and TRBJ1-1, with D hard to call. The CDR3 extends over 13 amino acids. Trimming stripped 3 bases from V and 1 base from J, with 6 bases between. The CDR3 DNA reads TGTGCCAGCAGTTTCGGCGGGAACACTGAAGCTTTCTTT. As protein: CASSFGGNTEAFF.